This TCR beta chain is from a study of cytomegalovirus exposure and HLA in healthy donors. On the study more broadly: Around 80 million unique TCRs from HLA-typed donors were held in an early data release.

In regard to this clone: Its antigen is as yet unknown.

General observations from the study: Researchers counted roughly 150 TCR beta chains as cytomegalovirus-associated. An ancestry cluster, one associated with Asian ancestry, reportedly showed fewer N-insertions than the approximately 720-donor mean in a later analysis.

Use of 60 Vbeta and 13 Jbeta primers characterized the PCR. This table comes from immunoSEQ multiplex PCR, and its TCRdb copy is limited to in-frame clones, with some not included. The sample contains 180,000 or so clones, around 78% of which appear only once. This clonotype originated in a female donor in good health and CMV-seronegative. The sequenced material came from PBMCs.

The CDR3 region is CASSITGDTEAFF. The DNA of the CDR3 is TGTGCCAGTAGTATCACGGGGGACACTGAAGCTTTCTTT. V and J are TRBV19 and TRBJ1-1, with a tentative D call TRBD1 (5 bases). This CDR3 has 13 amino acids. Germline V gene lookup returns CDR1 LNHDA and CDR2 SQIVND (reference sequence). V was pared by 3 bases and J by 3 bases, with 8 bases between.